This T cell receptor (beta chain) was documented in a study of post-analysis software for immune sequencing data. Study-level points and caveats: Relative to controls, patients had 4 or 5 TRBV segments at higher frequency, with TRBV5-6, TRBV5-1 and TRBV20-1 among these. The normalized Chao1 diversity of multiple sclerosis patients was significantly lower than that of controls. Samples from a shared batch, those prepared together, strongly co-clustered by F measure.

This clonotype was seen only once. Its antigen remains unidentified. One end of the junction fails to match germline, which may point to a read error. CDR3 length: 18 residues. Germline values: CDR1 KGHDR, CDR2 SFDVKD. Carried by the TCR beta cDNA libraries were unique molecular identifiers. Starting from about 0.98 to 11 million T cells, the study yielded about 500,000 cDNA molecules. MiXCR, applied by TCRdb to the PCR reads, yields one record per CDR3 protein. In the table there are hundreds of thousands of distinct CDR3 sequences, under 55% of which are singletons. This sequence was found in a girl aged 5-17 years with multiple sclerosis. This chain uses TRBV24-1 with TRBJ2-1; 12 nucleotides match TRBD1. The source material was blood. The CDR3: CGTSTGTGGLSSYNEQFF. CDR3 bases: TGTGGCACCAGTACCGGGACAGGGGGCCTGAGCTCCTACAATGAGCAGTTCTTC.